The subject of this entry is one T cell receptor beta chain. What it binds is unknown. The V segment lost 3 bases and the J segment 6 bases; nucleotides outside the gene matches: 7. Per the germline V gene, CDR1 is MGHRA and CDR2 is YSYEKL. The CDR3 has 15 amino acids. This sample is part of a study of response to subunit inactivated influenza vaccine. Findings and caveats of the study: It was suggested by the authors that few new T cells are recruited by each seasonal influenza vaccination.

TCRdb called the RT-PCR reads again in MiXCR, with one record for every CDR3 protein. The data show 600,000 to 850,000 distinct CDR3 sequences, 14% seen once. The chain links TRBV4-1 to TRBJ2-7; 11 bases agree with TRBD2. The starting material was PBMCs from blood, obtained around 15 days before vaccination. The sequence was obtained from a man in his fifties or sixties who received an inactivated influenza vaccine. Written as DNA, the CDR3 is TGCGCCAGCAGCCACGGGACTAGCGGTAACCGCGAGCAGTACTTC. Translated, it gives CASSHGTSGNREQYF.